This T cell receptor (beta chain) stems from a study of cytomegalovirus exposure and HLA in healthy donors. PCR involved 60 Vbeta and 13 Jbeta primers. Sequencing was performed with immunoSEQ multiplex PCR; in TCRdb, only in-frame clones are kept and a portion is missing. The profile shows some 110,000 clones, under 85% of them singletons. Study outcomes and limitations: Rare sequences made up most TCRs, while some public TCRs were found in many donors. For most TCR beta V segments, an earlier analysis put the productive rate at about 87% or about 30% of the time. Through in vitro validation, three CMV-associated chains were shown to be specific for CMV antigens.

Looked up from germline, CDR1 is MNHNS and CDR2 is SASEGT. The CDR3 contains 13 residues. V shed 6 bases and J shed 0 bases, with 3 bases lying between them. Concerning this clone itself: Its cognate antigen is unknown.

The chain uses TRBV6-1 and TRBJ1-6; D unresolved. The receptor's source is a woman under 30 in good health and CMV-seronegative. The sample consisted of PBMCs. CDR3 DNA: TGTGCCAGCAGCAGCTCCTATAATTCACCCCTCCACTTT. Its translation: CASSSSYNSPLHF.